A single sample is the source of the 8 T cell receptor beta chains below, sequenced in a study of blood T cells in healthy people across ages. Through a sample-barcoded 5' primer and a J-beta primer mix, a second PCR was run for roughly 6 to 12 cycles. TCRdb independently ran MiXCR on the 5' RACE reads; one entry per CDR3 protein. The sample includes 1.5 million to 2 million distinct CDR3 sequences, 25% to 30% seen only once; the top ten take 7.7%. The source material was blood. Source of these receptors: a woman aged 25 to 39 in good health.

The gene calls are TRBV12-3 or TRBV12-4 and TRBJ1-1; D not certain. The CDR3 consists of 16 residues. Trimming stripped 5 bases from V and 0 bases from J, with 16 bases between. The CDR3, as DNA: TGTGCCAGCAGTCTGTGGACCGGCGCGATGAACACTGAAGCTTTCTTT. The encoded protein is CASSLWTGAMNTEAFF.

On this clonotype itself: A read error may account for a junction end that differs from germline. The CDR3 loop is CASSWGGLPYEQYF. As DNA, the CDR3 is TGTGCCAGTAGTTGGGGGGGGCTTCCCTACGAGCAGTACTTC. The J gene is TRBJ2-5, the V gene TRBV28, with D possibly TRBD2 on 7 matching bases. TRBJ2-7 matches the DNA end more closely, so the J call is doubtful. Germline CDR1 reads MDHEN; CDR2 reads SYDVKM. This CDR3 contains 14 residues.

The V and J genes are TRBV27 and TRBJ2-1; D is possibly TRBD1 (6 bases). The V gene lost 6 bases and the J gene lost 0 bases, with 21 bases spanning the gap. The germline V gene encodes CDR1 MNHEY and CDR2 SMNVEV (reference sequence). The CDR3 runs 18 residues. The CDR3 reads CASSRYPQGSSSYNEQFF. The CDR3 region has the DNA TGTGCCAGCAGCCGCTATCCGCAGGGGTCGAGCTCCTACAATGAGCAGTTCTTC.

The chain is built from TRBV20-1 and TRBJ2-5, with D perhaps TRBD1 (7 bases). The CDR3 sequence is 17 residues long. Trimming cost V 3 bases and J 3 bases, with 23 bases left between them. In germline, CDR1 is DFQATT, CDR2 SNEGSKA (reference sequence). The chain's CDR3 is CSASRASRGAGKETQYF. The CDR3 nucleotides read TGCAGTGCTAGTAGGGCTAGCAGGGGGGCCGGGAAAGAGACCCAGTACTTC.

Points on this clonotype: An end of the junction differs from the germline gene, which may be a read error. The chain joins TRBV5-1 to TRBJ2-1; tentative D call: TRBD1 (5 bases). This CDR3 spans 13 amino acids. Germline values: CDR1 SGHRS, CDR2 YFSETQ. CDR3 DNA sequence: TGCGCCCGCAGCTTGGCTGACAGAAATGAGCAGTTCTTC. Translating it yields CARSLADRNEQFF.

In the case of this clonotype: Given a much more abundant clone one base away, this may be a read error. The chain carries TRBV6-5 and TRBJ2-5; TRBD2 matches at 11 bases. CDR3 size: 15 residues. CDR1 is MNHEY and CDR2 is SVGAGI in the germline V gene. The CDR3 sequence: CAGSRTSGRRETQYF. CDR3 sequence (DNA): TGTGCCGGCAGCCGCACTAGCGGGAGAAGGGAGACCCAGTACTTC.

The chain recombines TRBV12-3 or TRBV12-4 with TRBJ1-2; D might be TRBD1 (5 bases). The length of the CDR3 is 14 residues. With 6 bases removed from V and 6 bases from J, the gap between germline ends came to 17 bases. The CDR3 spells CASSLRAQADGYTF. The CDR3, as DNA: TGTGCCAGCAGCCTGCGGGCACAGGCGGATGGCTACACCTTC.

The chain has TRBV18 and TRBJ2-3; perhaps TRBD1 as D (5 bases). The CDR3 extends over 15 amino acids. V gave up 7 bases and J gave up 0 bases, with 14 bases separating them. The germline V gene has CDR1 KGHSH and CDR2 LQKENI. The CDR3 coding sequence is TGTGCCAGCTTCCGGCCCCAGGGAAGCACAGATACGCAGTATTTT. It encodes CASFRPQGSTDTQYF. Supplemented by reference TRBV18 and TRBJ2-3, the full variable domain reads NAGVMQNPRHLVRRRGQEARLRCSPMKGHSHVYWYRQLPEEGLKFMVYLQKENIIDESGMPKERFSAEFPKEGPSILRIQQVVRGDSAAYFCASFRPQGSTDTQYFGPGTRLTVL.